Reported below is one T cell receptor (beta chain). The CDR3 has 14 amino acids. In germline, CDR1 is MDHEN, CDR2 SYDVKM. The V gene lost 3 bases and the J gene lost 2 bases, with 10 bases spanning the gap. This specimen belongs to a study of blood T cell repertoires in COVID-19. About the research overall: COVID-19 samples, acute and convalescent, were from the United States, Italy and Spain. PBMCs, B-cell-depleted T cells, or T cells provided the cDNA or gDNA that made up the material.

In the source study's methods: For nucleated cells, counts were estimated from reference gene primer amplification. The repertoire was sequenced with immunoSEQ multiplex PCR; TCRdb's copy has only in-frame clones and lacks some. The DNA gave D and trimming, while V, J and clone size come from that table. The data show roughly 250,000 clones, around 83% seen once. The receptor was isolated from a woman of 80 years or more with acute or convalescent COVID-19. The chain links TRBV28 to TRBJ1-1; D unclear. Sequenced input: peripheral blood. CDR3 nucleotide sequence: TGTGCCAGCAGTTTCGATGCGGTAAACACTGAAGCTTTCTTT. The encoded protein is CASSFDAVNTEAFF.